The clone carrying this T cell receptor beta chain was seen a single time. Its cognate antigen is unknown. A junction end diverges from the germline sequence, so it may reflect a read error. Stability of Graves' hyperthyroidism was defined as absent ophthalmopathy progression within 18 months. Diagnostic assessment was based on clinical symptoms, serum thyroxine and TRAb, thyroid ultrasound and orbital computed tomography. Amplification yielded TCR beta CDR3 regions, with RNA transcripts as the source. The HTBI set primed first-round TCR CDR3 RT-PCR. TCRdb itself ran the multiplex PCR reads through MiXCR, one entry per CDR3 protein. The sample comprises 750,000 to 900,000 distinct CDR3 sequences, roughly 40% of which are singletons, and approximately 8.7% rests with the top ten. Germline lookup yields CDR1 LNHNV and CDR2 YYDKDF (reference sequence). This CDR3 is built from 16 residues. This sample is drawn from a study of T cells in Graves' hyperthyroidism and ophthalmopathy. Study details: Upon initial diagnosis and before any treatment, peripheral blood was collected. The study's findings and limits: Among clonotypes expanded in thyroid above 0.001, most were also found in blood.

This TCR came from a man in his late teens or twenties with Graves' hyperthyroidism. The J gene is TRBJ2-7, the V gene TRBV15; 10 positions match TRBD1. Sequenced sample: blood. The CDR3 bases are TGTGCCGCCAGCAGCACACGGGGACAGGGGACCCACGAGCAGTACTTC. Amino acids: CAASSTRGQGTHEQYF.